This T cell receptor (beta chain) was identified during a study of blood T cell repertoires in COVID-19. At the level of the study: Specimens from acute and convalescent COVID-19 originated in the United States, Italy and Spain. Sample material is recorded as cDNA or gDNA derived from T cells, B-cell-depleted T cells, or PBMCs.

Under the authors' procedure: How many nucleated cells were present was estimated from reference gene primer amplification. Assay: immunoSEQ multiplex PCR; the TCRdb copy retains only in-frame clones and omits some. For V, J and clone size, that table is used; D and trimming come from the DNA. Here the sample spans tens of thousands of clones, around 74% being singletons. CDR1 is SQVTM, CDR2 ANQGSEA, per germline. V dropped 5 bases and J dropped 0 bases, with 11 bases sitting between them. There are 13 residues in the CDR3. V usage is TRBV29-1 and J usage is TRBJ2-7; D remains ambiguous. This receptor was obtained from a woman aged 45 to 65 with active or convalescent COVID-19. The sequenced sample was peripheral blood. This CDR3 reads CSVLDRGSYEQYF. In DNA, the CDR3 is TGCAGCGTTCTCGACCGAGGCTCCTACGAGCAGTACTTC.